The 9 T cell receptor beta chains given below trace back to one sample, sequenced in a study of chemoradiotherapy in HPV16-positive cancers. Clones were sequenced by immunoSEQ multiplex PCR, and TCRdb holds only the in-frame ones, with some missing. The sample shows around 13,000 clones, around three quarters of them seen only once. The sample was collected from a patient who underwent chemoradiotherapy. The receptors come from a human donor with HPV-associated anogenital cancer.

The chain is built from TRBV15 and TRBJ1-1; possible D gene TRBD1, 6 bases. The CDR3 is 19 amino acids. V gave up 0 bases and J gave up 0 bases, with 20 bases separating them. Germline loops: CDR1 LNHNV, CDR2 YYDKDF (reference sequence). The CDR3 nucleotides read TGTGCCACCAGCAGAGATGTGGGGAGGCCGGGGGCGGTGAACACTGAAGCTTTCTTT. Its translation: CATSRDVGRPGAVNTEAFF. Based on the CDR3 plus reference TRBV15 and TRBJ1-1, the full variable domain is DAMVIQNPRYQVTQFGKPVTLSCSQTLNHNVMYWYQQKSSQAPKLLFHYYDKDFNNEADTPDNFQSRRPNTSFCFLDIRSPGLGDTAMYLCATSRDVGRPGAVNTEAFFGQGTRLTVV.

CDR3 amino acids: CASKQPGAETQYF. In DNA, the CDR3 is TGTGCCAGCAAACAGCCAGGGGCAGAGACCCAGTACTTC. The chain combines TRBV5-8 with TRBJ2-5; D may be TRBD1 (6 bases). V was clipped by 6 bases and J by 4 bases, with 13 bases between them. This CDR3 comprises 13 residues. In germline, CDR1 is SGHTS, CDR2 YDEGEE.

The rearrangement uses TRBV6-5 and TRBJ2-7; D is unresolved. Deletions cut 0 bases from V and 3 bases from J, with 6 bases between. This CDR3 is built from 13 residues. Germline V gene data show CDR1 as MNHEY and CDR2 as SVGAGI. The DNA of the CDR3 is TGTGCCAGCAGTTACTCAGACCTCTACGAGCAGTACTTC. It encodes CASSYSDLYEQYF.

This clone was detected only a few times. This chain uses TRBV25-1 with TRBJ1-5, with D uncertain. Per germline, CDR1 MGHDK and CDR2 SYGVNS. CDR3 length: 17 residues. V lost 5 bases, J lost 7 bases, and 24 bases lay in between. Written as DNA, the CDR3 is TGTGCCAGCAGTATCCAATTAAGGACTCCTCCCTGGCAGCCCCAGCATTTT. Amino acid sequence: CASSIQLRTPPWQPQHF. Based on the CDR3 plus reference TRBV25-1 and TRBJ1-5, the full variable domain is EADIYQTPRYLVIGTGKKITLECSQTMGHDKMYWYQQDPGMELHLIHYSYGVNSTEKGDLSSESTVSRIRTEHFPLTLESARPSHTSQYLCASSIQLRTPPWQPQHFGDGTRLSIL.

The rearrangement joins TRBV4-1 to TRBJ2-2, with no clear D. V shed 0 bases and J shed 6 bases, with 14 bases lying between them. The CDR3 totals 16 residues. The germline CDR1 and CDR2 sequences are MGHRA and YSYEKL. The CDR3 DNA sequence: TGCGCCAGCAGCCAAGATTTCCCCCTAGTGGCCGGGGAGCTGTTTTTT. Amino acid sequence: CASSQDFPLVAGELFF.

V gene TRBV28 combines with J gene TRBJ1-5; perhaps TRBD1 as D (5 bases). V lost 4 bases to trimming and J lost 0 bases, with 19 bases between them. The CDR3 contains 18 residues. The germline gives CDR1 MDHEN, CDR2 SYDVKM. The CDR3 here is CASSSPRGTDYSNQPQHF. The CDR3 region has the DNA TGTGCCAGCAGTTCGCCCCGTGGGACGGACTATAGCAATCAGCCCCAGCATTTT.

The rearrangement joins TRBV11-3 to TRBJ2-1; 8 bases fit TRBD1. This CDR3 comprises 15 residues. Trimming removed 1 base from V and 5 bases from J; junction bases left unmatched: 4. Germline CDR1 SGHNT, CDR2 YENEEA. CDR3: CASSLGGTGNNEQFF. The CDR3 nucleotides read TGTGCCAGCAGCTTAGGGGGGACAGGCAACAATGAGCAGTTCTTC.

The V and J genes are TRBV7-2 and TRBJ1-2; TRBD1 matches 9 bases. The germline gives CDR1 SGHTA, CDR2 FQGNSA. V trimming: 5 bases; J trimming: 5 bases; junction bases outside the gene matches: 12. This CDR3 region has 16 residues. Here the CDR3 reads CASSLMKPGQGYGYTF. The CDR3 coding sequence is TGTGCCAGCAGCCTCATGAAACCTGGACAGGGGTATGGCTACACCTTC.

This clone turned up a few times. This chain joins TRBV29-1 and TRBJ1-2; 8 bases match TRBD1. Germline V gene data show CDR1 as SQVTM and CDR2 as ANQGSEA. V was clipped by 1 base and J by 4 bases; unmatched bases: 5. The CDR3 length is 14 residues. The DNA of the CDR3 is TGCAGCGTTGAAGCTCAGGGGGCTGGCTATGGCTACACCTTC. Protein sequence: CSVEAQGAGYGYTF.